Detailed here is one T cell receptor (beta chain). The specificity of this receptor is unknown. No much larger clone exists at a distance of one base, and base qualities are not known. The data originate from a study of PD-1 blockade in classical Hodgkin lymphoma (dated by TCRdb to about 2020). As for the study more broadly: Nivolumab dosing was 3 mg/kg intravenously every 2 weeks, continuing until either disease progression or unacceptable toxicity. To define a peripheral blood immune signature of response to PD-1 blockade in classical Hodgkin lymphoma, the study combined TCR beta sequencing with CyTOF.

This sample's time point label indicates: cycle 4 day 1 (C4D1), after 6 weeks of nivolumab. All trial patients had relapsed after autologous stem cell transplantation, with cohorts A, B and C differing in prior brentuximab vedotin exposure. A total of 50 to 70 patients with relapsed/refractory classical Hodgkin lymphoma made up the trial cohort, and each patient's best overall response was complete response, partial response or progressive disease. Single-agent nivolumab was administered to trial patients in the multi-cohort phase II CheckMate 205 trial. Best overall response was determined by an independent review committee according to the 2007 International Working Group response criteria. PBMCs from the trial were collected at three points: immediately before nivolumab initiation (C1D1), and during therapy at cycle 2 day 1 and cycle 4 day 1. Peripheral blood was collected in 8 mL Vacutainer Cell Preparation Tubes, from which PBMCs were isolated by centrifugation and then cryopreserved.

Taken from the germline V gene, the CDR1 and CDR2 loops are SGHRS and YFSETQ. From the cysteine through the phenylalanine, the CDR3 covers 17 amino acids. Solely the CDR3 DNA is kept, with 51 bases framed from the first base. Germline trimming amounts to 5 bases on V and 5 bases on J, with 10 as the count of junction bases outside the gene matches. Genomic DNA was extracted with the Qiagen DNeasy kit from unsorted PBMCs and from negatively selected CD4+ and CD8+ fractions. TCR beta CDR3 regions were subjected to amplification by immunoSEQ multiplex PCR with primers that anneal to V and J segments. A synthetic immune receptor repertoire was used to minimize amplification bias, and remaining bias was computationally removed after sequencing. Per the authors' processing: Repertoire diversity was quantified as the Shannon entropy index using custom Python scripts. The unsorted, CD4+ and CD8+ repertoires were each analyzed separately, with the exception of combined analyses, where CD4+ and CD8+ sequences were merged in silico. Clonal expansion was defined as at least a 2-fold frequency increase after treatment relative to C1D1, with a pseudocount of 0.5 for undetected baseline clones. Singleton clones were defined as clones with 0 or 1 copy at C1D1, and non-singleton clones were defined as clones with 2 or more copies. By matching protein sequences in sorted samples from the same patient, clones expanded in unsorted samples were annotated as CD4+, CD8+ or unknown. Wilcoxon tests on paired samples were used to test changes in diversity from C1D1 to C4D1. What TCRdb holds here is the immuneACCESS table cut down to in-frame rearrangements. Part of the clones is not present; checked against another copy, under half of the missing clones reflect an unresolved V gene, and the others are unexplained. The D gene and trimming were derived from the DNA, and the V and J assignments and clone size from that table. This sample has around 60,000 clones in its table, and roughly 87% of those were observed once. About 8.3% of the sample lies in the top ten.

General findings and caveats noted by the study authors: Baseline diversity similar to that of newly diagnosed patients was observed in trial patients achieving complete response, whereas significantly lower diversity was observed in partial responders and progressors. The study was limited to a single clinical trial cohort, and causes of repertoire differences, possibly disease activity or prior therapy, remained undefined. By C4D1, a significant rise was seen in CD4+ TCR diversity but not in CD8+ TCR diversity (p=0.0027 vs p=0.16), and the rise was most apparent among complete responders (p=0.02). Lower diversity was seen in patients whose nivolumab began less than 1 year after ASCT, and these patients were left out of later analyses so that immune reconstitution would not confound the results. Newly diagnosed patients were reported to have lower baseline TCR diversity than healthy donors, and relapsed/refractory patients were reported to have lower baseline TCR diversity still.

Sequenced material: peripheral blood mononuclear cells (PBMCs), taken before the fourth cycle of nivolumab. The sequence was obtained from a human donor with classical Hodgkin lymphoma. The chain links TRBV5-1 with TRBJ2-1, with 13 bases in between that match TRBD2. The nucleotides read TGCGCCAGCAGGGGACTAGCGGGGACACCAGCAGACAATGAGCAGTTCTTC. Its protein is CASRGLAGTPADNEQFF.